This T cell receptor (beta chain) derives from a study of T-cell memory formation after mild COVID-19. Notes on this clonotype: Antigen unknown.

5'RACE with constant-segment primers built TCRalpha and TCRbeta cDNA libraries with UMIs. TCRdb fed the 5' RACE reads into MiXCR, producing one record per CDR3 protein. The data show around 320,000 distinct CDR3 sequences, approximately 27% seen once. The CDR3 runs 15 residues. Trimming took off 0 bases at V and 7 bases at J, with 13 bases between the two ends. Study observations and caveats: Pre-infection memory harbored some responding clones, suggesting cross-reactive memory joined. Later expanders leaned CD4+, whereas day 15 to 85 contracting clones were balanced CD4/CD8. CD4+ clones that contracted lay mainly in CM and EM; CD8+ ones lay in EMRA.

Sequencing was done on a sample of PBMCs or a T cell subset sorted from them (not recorded which). The chain is built from TRBV12-3 or TRBV12-4 and TRBJ2-1; D is possibly TRBD2 (5 bases). The receptor's source is an adult woman who had mild COVID-19 (a few samples of this study predate the infection). Cell type and time point are not known. DNA for the CDR3: TGTGCCAGCAGTTTAGCGCCCGGACTCACAAATGAGCAGTTCTTC. Translation gives CASSLAPGLTNEQFF.